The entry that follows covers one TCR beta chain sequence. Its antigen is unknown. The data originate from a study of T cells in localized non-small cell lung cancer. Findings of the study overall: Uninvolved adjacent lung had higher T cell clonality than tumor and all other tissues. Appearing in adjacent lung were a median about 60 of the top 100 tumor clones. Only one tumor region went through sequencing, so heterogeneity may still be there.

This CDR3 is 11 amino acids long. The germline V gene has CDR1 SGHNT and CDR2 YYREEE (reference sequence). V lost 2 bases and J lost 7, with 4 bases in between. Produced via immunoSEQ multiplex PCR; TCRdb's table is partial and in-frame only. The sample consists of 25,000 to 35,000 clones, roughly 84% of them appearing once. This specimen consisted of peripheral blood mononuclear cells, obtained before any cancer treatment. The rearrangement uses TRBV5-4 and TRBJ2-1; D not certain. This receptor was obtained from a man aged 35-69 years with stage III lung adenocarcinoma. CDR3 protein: CASSFFNEQFF. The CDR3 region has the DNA TGTGCCAGCAGCTTCTTTAATGAGCAGTTCTTC. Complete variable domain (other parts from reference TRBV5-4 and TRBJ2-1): ETGVTQSPTHLIKTRGQQVTLRCSSQSGHNTVSWYQQALGQGPQFIFQYYREEENGRGNFPPRFSGLQFPNYSSELNVNALELDDSALYLCASSFFNEQFFGPGTRLTVL.